This T cell receptor (beta chain) comes out of a study of T-cell reconstitution after alpha-beta-depleted transplantation in children. Whole-study findings and limits: The study reportedly traced alpha-beta T cells about two months after transplant to several hundred expanded graft clones.

This clonotype was seen a few times. Its antigen is currently unknown. For TCRbeta, the library was prepared with unique molecular identifiers. Each CDR3 protein gets one entry after TCRdb re-called the PCR reads with MiXCR. The sample has hundreds of thousands of distinct CDR3 sequences; 10% to 15% are singletons. The CDR3 spans 13 residues. Germline V gene data show CDR1 as MDHEN and CDR2 as SYDVKM. Germline trimming cut 5 bases from V and 8 bases from J; bases unmatched to any gene: 5. The source was PBMCs, mostly from graft donor cells, collected 360 days after TCRalphabeta/CD19-depleted stem cell transplant. This sequence was found in a male patient younger than 18 who had a stem cell transplant for acute myeloid leukemia, so the T cells may come from the graft donor. The V call is TRBV28, the J call TRBJ1-2; 10 positions match TRBD1. This chain's CDR3 is CASSPDRGQGYTF. In DNA form, the CDR3 reads TGTGCCAGCAGTCCAGACAGGGGGCAGGGCTACACCTTC.